Presented here are 15 T cell receptor beta chains from one specimen sequenced in a study of blood T cell repertoires in COVID-19. Only in-frame clones appear in the TCRdb table, and some are missing; sequencing was by immunoSEQ multiplex PCR. The table lists just under 150,000 clones, approximately 90% of them singletons. The sequencing input was peripheral blood. The receptor source for this set is a woman aged 45-65 years with active or convalescent COVID-19.

In its sample, this clone was seen once. The V gene is TRBV7-9, the J gene TRBJ2-7; 9 positions agree with TRBD1. Trimming removed 0 bases from V and 4 bases from J; junction bases left unmatched: 10. Germline assignment: CDR1 SEHNR and CDR2 FQNEAQ (reference sequence). The CDR3 extends over 17 amino acids. This chain's CDR3 is CASSLAQSGTGKYEQYF. The CDR3 DNA sequence: TGTGCCAGCAGCTTAGCGCAATCCGGGACAGGGAAGTACGAGCAGTACTTC.

In nucleotides, the CDR3 is TGTGCCAGCAGTTCCAGGGGTGCTGGAAACACCATATATTTT. Translated, it gives CASSSRGAGNTIYF. The chain is built from TRBV28 and TRBJ1-3, with D possibly matching TRBD1 (6 bases). The V and J ends lost 4 bases and 2 bases respectively, with 9 bases between them. Germline CDR1 is MDHEN and CDR2 is SYDVKM. This CDR3 spans 14 amino acids. Full variable domain (missing parts from reference TRBV28 and TRBJ1-3): DVKVTQSSRYLVKRTGEKVFLECVQDMDHENMFWYRQDPGLGLRLIYFSYDVKMKEKGDIPEGYSVSREKKERFSLILESASTNQTSMYLCASSSRGAGNTIYFGEGSWLTVV.

The chain links TRBV7-2 to TRBJ2-3; 10 bases fit TRBD1. The CDR3 extends over 17 amino acids. CDR1 is SGHTA, CDR2 FQGNSA, per germline. J lost 4 bases, V lost 5 bases, and 12 bases had no gene match. CDR3: CASSHGRGTGAADTQYF. CDR3 DNA sequence: TGTGCCAGCAGCCACGGACGGGGGACAGGGGCGGCAGATACGCAGTATTTT. Full variable domain (remainder filled in from reference TRBV7-2 and TRBJ2-3): GAGVSQSPSNKVTEKGKDVELRCDPISGHTALYWYRQSLGQGLEFLIYFQGNSAPDKSGLPSDRFSAERTGGSVSTLTIQRTQQEDSAVYLCASSHGRGTGAADTQYFGPGTRLTVL.

This chain links TRBV30 with TRBJ2-7; perhaps TRBD2 as D (6 bases). The V and J ends lost 2 bases and 3 bases respectively, with 14 bases between them. CDR1 is GTSNPN and CDR2 is SVGIG in the germline V gene (reference sequence). This CDR3 comprises 14 residues. The CDR3 loop reads CAWSSGVPGYEQYF. For the CDR3, the DNA is TGTGCCTGGAGTTCGGGGGTTCCGGGCTACGAGCAGTACTTC.

The rearrangement uses TRBV5-4 and TRBJ1-1; 8 bases are shared with TRBD1. CDR3 length equals 13 residues. From germline, CDR1 is SGHNT and CDR2 YYREEE (reference sequence). V was clipped by 4 bases and J by 6 bases; unmatched bases: 5. In DNA form, the CDR3 reads TGTGCCAGCAGCACAGGGGGTTCGGCTGAAGCTTTCTTT. It encodes CASSTGGSAEAFF.

This clone was seen just once. This chain links TRBV6-2 or TRBV6-3 with TRBJ1-2, with 8 positions matching TRBD1. Germline V lookup: CDR1 MNHEY, CDR2 SVGEGT. The junction had 2 bases not matched to a gene; V was cut back by 3 bases and J by 8 bases. The CDR3 totals 12 residues. The CDR3 here is CASSYGQGGYTF. CDR3 in DNA: TGTGCCAGCAGTTATGGACAGGGCGGCTACACCTTC.

The chain is built from TRBV30 and TRBJ2-3; 7 bases are shared with TRBD2. V dropped 0 bases and J dropped 4; count of bases not matched to a gene: 4. Germline V gives CDR1 GTSNPN, CDR2 SVGIG (reference sequence). CDR3 length: 14 amino acids. The CDR3 DNA reads TGTGCCTGGAGTGTGTGGGCGGGAGCAGATACGCAGTATTTT. Translation: CAWSVWAGADTQYF.

The chain has TRBV4-2 and TRBJ2-1; 8 bases line up with TRBD2. This CDR3 has 18 residues. V shed 0 bases and J 6 bases; nucleotides not matched to a gene: 13. Germline V gene lookup returns CDR1 LGHNA and CDR2 YNFKEQ. The CDR3 sequence is CASSQDWVGTSGFNEQFF. CDR3 coding DNA: TGTGCCAGCAGCCAAGATTGGGTAGGAACTAGCGGATTCAATGAGCAGTTCTTC.

The count of this clone is one. V gene TRBV5-1 combines with J gene TRBJ1-1, with D hard to call. The CDR3 covers 13 residues. Germline loops: CDR1 SGHRS, CDR2 YFSETQ. With 0 bases removed from V and 0 bases from J, the gap between germline ends came to 3 bases. The CDR3: CASSLDMNTEAFF. The CDR3 DNA reads TGCGCCAGCAGCTTGGACATGAACACTGAAGCTTTCTTT.

The gene calls are TRBV5-1 and TRBJ2-5; D is possibly TRBD2 (5 bases). Trimming left V 0 bases short and J 1 base short, with 10 bases between. This CDR3 is 15 amino acids long. Germline V gene data show CDR1 as SGHRS and CDR2 as YFSETQ. This CDR3 reads CASSLGSAFQETQYF. CDR3 nucleotides: TGCGCCAGCAGCTTGGGTAGCGCCTTCCAAGAGACCCAGTACTTC.

The count of this clone is one. The chain is built from TRBV7-3 and TRBJ2-3; perhaps TRBD1 as D (6 bases). Germline V gene data show CDR1 as SGHTA and CDR2 as FQGTGA. Deletions cut 3 bases from V and 0 bases from J, with 10 bases between. The CDR3 totals 15 residues. The CDR3 nucleotides are TGTGCCAGCAGCTTGCGTCAGGGGAGCACAGATACGCAGTATTTT. The encoded protein is CASSLRQGSTDTQYF.

The chain uses TRBV5-1 and TRBJ1-5; possible D gene TRBD1, 5 bases. This CDR3 spans 15 amino acids. Trimming stripped 4 bases from V and 6 bases from J, with 17 bases between. Looked up from germline, CDR1 is SGHRS and CDR2 is YFSETQ. The CDR3 here is CASSRTPGEGQPQHF. For the CDR3, the DNA is TGCGCCAGCAGCCGGACTCCGGGGGAAGGTCAGCCCCAGCATTTT.

The chain employs TRBV10-2 and TRBJ2-6; no reliable D call. V was trimmed by 7 bases and J by 4 bases, leaving 8 bases between them. The CDR3 consists of 13 residues. The germline CDR1 and CDR2 sequences are WSHSY and SAAADI. The CDR3 DNA follows: TGCGCCAGCATTGGCTCCGGGGCCAACGTCCTGACTTTC. As protein: CASIGSGANVLTF.

The V gene is TRBV4-3, the J gene TRBJ2-7; TRBD1 aligns across 7 bases. The CDR3 has 13 amino acids. Germline CDR1 and CDR2: LGHNA and YSLEER. J was trimmed by 7 bases and V by 1 base; bases with no gene match: 4. This CDR3 is CASSQGQGWEQYF. DNA for the CDR3: TGCGCCAGCAGCCAAGGACAGGGCTGGGAGCAGTACTTC.

This clone has just one count. V and J are TRBV2 and TRBJ1-2; no reliable D call. V lost 5 bases, J lost 8 bases, and 18 bases lay in between. The V gene's germline CDR1 is SNHLY and CDR2 FYNNEI. The CDR3 is 14 residues long. The DNA of the CDR3 is TGTGCCAGCAGTCCCCGCCAAGGTGGCGGGGGCTACACCTTC. It yields the protein CASSPRQGGGGYTF.